Below, 27 T cell receptor beta chains from the same sample are listed, as sequenced in a study of blood T cell repertoires in COVID-19. Some clones are missing from TCRdb's copy, which holds only in-frame ones; the method was immunoSEQ multiplex PCR. The top ten hold 4% to 5.5% of the sample, which has over 200,000 clones, approximately 84% seen once. Specimen: peripheral blood. The receptor source for this set is a man over 45 with active or convalescent COVID-19.

V gene TRBV3-1 (or the pseudogene TRBV3-2) combines with J gene TRBJ2-1; 8 nucleotides line up with TRBD1. J lost 2 bases, V lost 4 bases, and 4 bases had no gene match. This CDR3 comprises 15 residues. CDR1 is LGHDT and CDR2 is YNNKEL in the germline V gene (reference sequence). The CDR3 sequence is CASSPGGVPYNEQFF. In nucleotides, the CDR3 is TGTGCCAGCAGCCCAGGGGGCGTGCCCTACAATGAGCAGTTCTTC.

The rearrangement joins TRBV18 to TRBJ1-3; no clear D. V was pared by 3 bases and J by 0 bases, with 15 bases between. Germline V gene lookup returns CDR1 KGHSH and CDR2 LQKENI. This CDR3 comprises 17 residues. The CDR3 DNA is TGTGCCAGCTCACCGCCGGGGAGCAGCTCCTCTGGAAACACCATATATTTT. The encoded protein is CASSPPGSSSSGNTIYF.

The V call is TRBV2, the J call TRBJ2-2; 9 bases fit TRBD1. The trim removed 8 bases at V and 4 bases at J, leaving 14 bases unmatched. The CDR3 extends over 17 amino acids. CDR1 SNHLY and CDR2 FYNNEI come from the germline V gene. The CDR3 nucleotides read TGTGCCAGCGCTACCGGGACAGGGAACGATCGCACCGGGGAGCTGTTTTTT. Its translation is CASATGTGNDRTGELFF.

This chain connects TRBV28 to TRBJ2-4, with 7 bases that match TRBD1. The V and J ends lost 6 bases and 1 base, in that order; junction bases with no gene match: 9. The CDR3 is 16 amino acids. Germline V CDR1 and CDR2: MDHEN, SYDVKM. DNA of the CDR3: TGTGCCAGCAGGGGCGACAGGGCCGAGGCCAAAAACATTCAGTACTTC. Its translation: CASRGDRAEAKNIQYF.

DNA for the CDR3: TGTGCCAGCAGTCTGTACACTGAAGCTTTCTTT. Its protein is CASSLYTEAFF. The genes are TRBV12-3 or TRBV12-4 and TRBJ1-1; no clear D gene. The CDR3 length is 11 residues. Trimming removed 5 bases at V and 3 bases at J, with 4 bases between.

Details on this clone: A read error may produce the germline difference seen at one junction end. The chain carries TRBV4-2 and TRBJ1-3; the D gene is possibly TRBD1 (5 bases). The CDR3 loop spans 14 amino acids. Germline-derived CDR1 and CDR2 are LGHNA and YNFKEQ. In DNA, the CDR3 is TGTGCCAGGACCCCCAGGGAGGCCCACTGTATGAAGACTTTT. This codes for CARTPREAHCMKTF.

A few counts support this clone. The chain is built from TRBV27 and TRBJ1-1, with TRBD1 as a possible D gene (6 bases). Trimming cost V 5 bases and J 3 bases, with 13 bases left between them. The germline gives CDR1 MNHEY, CDR2 SMNVEV (reference sequence). This CDR3 spans 14 amino acids. The CDR3 coding sequence is TGTGCCAGCAGTGGCGTACAGGGTTACACTGAAGCTTTCTTT. Protein product: CASSGVQGYTEAFF.

The chain carries TRBV11-2 and TRBJ2-2; D might be TRBD2 (5 bases). Trimming pared 0 bases from V and 1 base from J, leaving 6 bases between. The CDR3 has 15 residues. Germline CDR1 is SGHAT and CDR2 is FQNNGV. DNA of the CDR3: TGTGCCAGCAGCTTAGAAGGACTGAACACCGGGGAGCTGTTTTTT. Translating gives CASSLEGLNTGELFF.

This clone appeared a few times. V and J are TRBV28 and TRBJ2-7; 7 bases map to TRBD1. This CDR3 is 13 amino acids long. Germline V gene sequence: CDR1 MDHEN, CDR2 SYDVKM. Trimming took 6 bases from V and 2 from J; bases not matched to a gene: 4. DNA of the CDR3: TGTGCCAGCAGCGGACAGGTGCCCTACGAGCAGTACTTC. Encoded protein: CASSGQVPYEQYF.

The rearrangement links TRBV9 to TRBJ2-7; TRBD2 is a possible D gene (6 bases). V lost 3 bases, J lost 0 bases, and 10 bases lay in between. Germline assignment: CDR1 SGDLS and CDR2 YYNGEE. The CDR3 spans 14 residues. The CDR3 DNA sequence: TGTGCCAGCAGCGCTGCCGGGGGCTCCTACGAGCAGTACTTC. Translated: CASSAAGGSYEQYF.

This clone appeared a few times. J is TRBJ1-3 and V is TRBV7-9; TRBD1 aligns across 7 bases. V gave up 4 bases and J gave up 11 bases; unmatched junction bases: 5. This CDR3 is built from 12 residues. Germline V gene lookup returns CDR1 SEHNR and CDR2 FQNEAQ (reference sequence). The CDR3 region is CASSSGGQAIYF. The CDR3 nucleotides are TGTGCCAGCAGCTCAGGAGGACAGGCCATATATTTT.

In regard to this clone: A read error may explain this, as a much larger clone is one base away. The rearrangement joins TRBV28 to TRBJ2-1, with D unresolved. The germline gives CDR1 MDHEN, CDR2 SYDVKM. Trimming stripped 5 bases from V and 5 bases from J, with 4 bases between. The CDR3 runs 11 residues. The CDR3 is CASSDNNEQFF. CDR3 DNA sequence: TGTGCCAGCAGTGACAACAATGAGCAGTTCTTC.

On this clone itself: Other DNA sequences in the sample encode the same CDR3. The genes are TRBV13 and TRBJ2-2; 7 bases fit TRBD2. V dropped 3 bases and J dropped 8; count of bases not matched to a gene: 6. The CDR3 has 14 amino acids. Germline assignment: CDR1 PRHDT and CDR2 FYEKMQ (reference sequence). The CDR3 reads CASSFRGGRGELFF. The CDR3 coding sequence is TGTGCCAGCAGCTTCCGCGGGGGTCGGGGGGAGCTGTTTTTT.

The V and J genes are TRBV29-1 and TRBJ1-3; tentatively, D is TRBD1 (5 bases). V dropped 4 bases and J dropped 0 bases, with 7 bases sitting between them. CDR3 length: 13 amino acids. Germline V gene sequence: CDR1 SQVTM, CDR2 ANQGSEA. The CDR3, as DNA: TGCAGCGTTGGGGGCCTCTCTGGAAACACCATATATTTT. Translation: CSVGGLSGNTIYF.

The chain has TRBV7-3 and TRBJ2-7; TRBD2 matches at 8 bases. CDR3 length: 13 amino acids. V was clipped by 2 bases and J by 5 bases; unmatched bases: 2. Germline V gene data show CDR1 as SGHTA and CDR2 as FQGTGA. Here the CDR3 reads CASSLAGGNEQYF. As DNA, the CDR3 is TGTGCCAGCAGCTTAGCGGGGGGTAACGAGCAGTACTTC.

This chain connects TRBV5-4 to TRBJ1-1; a possible D gene is TRBD1 (6 bases). Deletions cut 3 bases from V and 5 bases from J, with 14 bases between. CDR3 length: 14 amino acids. Germline V gene sequence: CDR1 SGHNT, CDR2 YYREEE (reference sequence). The CDR3, as DNA: TGTGCCAGCAGCTCGTACCTACAGGGTACTGAAGCTTTCTTT. Translating gives CASSSYLQGTEAFF.

The chain employs TRBV18 and TRBJ2-2, with TRBD1 matching over 10 bases. The length of the CDR3 is 15 residues. With 10 bases clipped from V and 4 bases from J, the junction kept 9 bases outside the gene matches. CDR1 KGHSH and CDR2 LQKENI come from the germline V gene. The CDR3 loop is CATSGTGVRTGELFF. The CDR3 coding sequence is TGTGCCACCTCGGGGACAGGGGTCCGCACCGGGGAGCTGTTTTTT.

This clone occurred a few times. CDR3 nucleotides: TGTGCCAGCTCCCGGAGTAGCGCAGCTAGCACAGATACGCAGTATTTT. It yields the protein CASSRSSAASTDTQYF. The rearrangement uses TRBV18 and TRBJ2-3, with D possibly being TRBD2 (5 bases). This CDR3 is 16 amino acids long. Trimming cost V 6 bases and J 0 bases, with 16 bases left between them. CDR1 and CDR2 (germline): KGHSH, LQKENI.

The gene calls are TRBV11-2 and TRBJ2-7, with 11 bases aligning to TRBD1. V was pared by 2 bases and J by 4 bases, with 7 bases of the junction left unmatched. CDR3 size: 16 residues. CDR1 and CDR2 from the germline V gene are SGHAT and FQNNGV. CDR3 protein: CASSLTGTGGGYEQYF. In DNA, the CDR3 is TGTGCCAGCAGCTTAACCGGGACAGGGGGTGGTTACGAGCAGTACTTC.

The genes are TRBV2 and TRBJ1-6; 7 nucleotides match TRBD1. CDR3 length: 17 amino acids. Germline-derived CDR1 and CDR2 are SNHLY and FYNNEI. Trimming removed 6 bases from V and 4 bases from J; junction bases left unmatched: 12. The DNA for the CDR3 is TGTGCCAGCAGATCGACTTCGACAGGGACTTATAATTCACCCCTCCACTTT. Its translation: CASRSTSTGTYNSPLHF.

The V and J genes are TRBV14 and TRBJ1-2; 7 bases are a match to TRBD1. The CDR3 consists of 15 residues. V dropped 0 bases and J dropped 2; count of bases not matched to a gene: 3. Germline values: CDR1 SGHDN, CDR2 FVKESK. CDR3 in amino acids: CASSQETGLNYGYTF. CDR3 in DNA: TGTGCCAGCAGCCAAGAGACAGGGCTCAACTATGGCTACACCTTC.

This clone was detected a few times. The chain uses TRBV16 and TRBJ1-2; D perhaps matches TRBD1 (6 bases). V dropped 4 bases and J dropped 0 bases, with 21 bases sitting between them. CDR1 is KGHSY and CDR2 is FQNENV in the germline V gene. CDR3 size: 18 residues. CDR3 in amino acids: CASSLRRGGQSPNYGYTF. CDR3 nucleotides: TGTGCCAGCAGCCTCAGGAGAGGGGGACAAAGCCCTAACTATGGCTACACCTTC.

The chain joins TRBV2 to TRBJ1-2; 10 bases fit TRBD1. Germline CDR1 is SNHLY and CDR2 is FYNNEI. The CDR3 totals 15 residues. V gave up 4 bases and J gave up 8 bases; unmatched junction bases: 10. The CDR3 region is CASSVRTGGVGGYTF. The CDR3 bases are TGTGCCAGCAGTGTAAGGACAGGGGGAGTTGGAGGCTACACCTTC.

This chain joins TRBV12-5 and TRBJ2-7, with D unclear. Germline assignment: CDR1 LGHNT and CDR2 FRNRAP. The CDR3 has 12 amino acids. V gave up 5 bases and J gave up 2 bases, with 7 bases separating them. CDR3 DNA sequence: TGTGCTAGTGGTCCGTCTGCCTACGAGCAGTACTTC. Its translation is CASGPSAYEQYF. Complete variable domain (other parts from reference TRBV12-5 and TRBJ2-7): DARVTQTPRHKVTEMGQEVTMRCQPILGHNTVFWYRQTMMQGLELLAYFRNRAPLDDSGMPKDRFSAEMPDATLATLKIQPSEPRDSAVYFCASGPSAYEQYFGPGTRLTVT.

This clone was counted a few times. V and J are TRBV10-3 and TRBJ1-4; D is undetermined. This CDR3 is built from 13 residues. V lost 5 bases and J 7 bases, leaving 11 bases between the germline ends. Per the germline V gene, CDR1 is ENHRY and CDR2 is SYGVKD. The CDR3 spells CAISREAGEKLFF. The CDR3 DNA is TGTGCCATCAGTAGGGAGGCGGGTGAAAAACTGTTTTTT.

The rearrangement uses TRBV29-1 and TRBJ2-7; weak D call: TRBD1 (6 bases). The CDR3 is made up of 12 amino acids. CDR1 SQVTM and CDR2 ANQGSEA come from the germline V gene. V was shortened by 0 bases and J by 6 bases, with 9 bases between the two germline ends. The DNA for the CDR3 is TGCAGCGTTGAAGATACAGGGAGCGAGCAGTACTTC. The encoded protein is CSVEDTGSEQYF.

This chain joins TRBV30 and TRBJ2-3, with D possibly TRBD2 on 5 matching bases. The CDR3 has 14 residues. The V and J ends lost 1 base and 0 bases respectively, with 8 bases between them. Germline values: CDR1 GTSNPN, CDR2 SVGIG (reference sequence). CDR3 loop: CAWSGRRSTDTQYF. The DNA of the CDR3 is TGTGCCTGGAGTGGAAGGAGGAGCACAGATACGCAGTATTTT.